This T cell receptor beta chain was sequenced during a study of neurological immune-mediated disorders. About the research overall: The multiple sclerosis group of about 35 included 31 relapsing-remitting and 3 secondary progressive patients.

This clonotype was picked up many times. Its antigen is unidentified. General study results and limits: Levels of TCR clonal expansion peaked in HTLV-1-associated myelopathy and reached their lowest in multiple sclerosis, under those of healthy controls.

The CDR3 runs 15 residues. V was clipped by 0 bases and J by 1 base, with 9 bases between them. From germline, CDR1 is SEHNR and CDR2 FQNEAQ (reference sequence). Synthesis of cDNA was carried out by template-switch 5'RACE. The reaction used 10-nucleotide random UMIs. In every sequencing run, more than 200 million TCR-beta sequences were generated from 15-18 subjects. TCRdb re-analysed the 5' RACE reads in MiXCR, keeping a single row per CDR3 protein. The sample yields fewer than 80,000 distinct CDR3 sequences, roughly 5.6% seen once. Sequencing was performed on PBMCs. The chain employs TRBV7-9 and TRBJ1-1; D is uncertain. The sequence came from a woman aged 30 to 39 with multiple sclerosis. CDR3 DNA sequence: TGTGCCAGCAGCTTAGCGCCACGGGGGAACACTGAAGCTTTCTTT. It is translated as CASSLAPRGNTEAFF.